The present TCR beta chain was sequenced within a study of T cell responses to AZD1222 COVID-19 vaccine. Whether given at about 4 or about 12 weeks, second doses were pooled. Assay: immunoSEQ multiplex PCR; the TCRdb copy retains only in-frame clones and omits some. The sample yields tens of thousands of clones, about nine tenths seen once. The ends were cut back, 4 bases at V and 2 bases at J, with 12 bases in the middle. Germline-derived CDR1 and CDR2 are SGHTA and FQGTGA. The CDR3 consists of 15 residues. Points on this clone: Its antigen is as yet unknown.

Overall study results and limits: Repertoires were collected only later (after the peak T cell response had occurred).

The genes are TRBV7-3 and TRBJ2-1; tentatively, D is TRBD1 or TRBD2 (5 bases each). The source was peripheral blood, collected 28 days after the second AZD1222 dose. The TCR was taken from an adult who received the AZD1222 COVID-19 vaccine. The CDR3 nucleotides are TGTGCCAGCAGCTCCCGGGACGGAGCCTACAATGAGCAGTTCTTC. It yields the protein CASSSRDGAYNEQFF.